These 17 T cell receptor beta chains were all obtained from the same sample, sequenced in a study of blood T cell repertoires in COVID-19. Profiling relied on immunoSEQ multiplex PCR, and the TCRdb table lists in-frame clones only, not all of them. The sample records some 85,000 clones, approximately 80% being singletons. The sequenced sample was peripheral blood. The receptors originated from a man aged 70-80 years with COVID-19, enrolled during active disease.

Remarks on this clone: This sample also contains other DNA sequences that code for the same CDR3. The CDR3 sequence is CASSPPAAGVYEQYF. CDR3 coding DNA: TGTGCCAGCTCACCACCGGCTGCGGGAGTGTACGAGCAGTACTTC. J is TRBJ2-7 and V is TRBV18; 7 positions agree with TRBD2. Trimming removed 0 bases from V and 4 bases from J; junction bases left unmatched: 6. The CDR3 is made up of 15 amino acids. The germline V gene has CDR1 KGHSH and CDR2 LQKENI.

This clone was observed a handful of times. The V gene is TRBV28, the J gene TRBJ2-7, with 11 nucleotides matching TRBD2. This CDR3 is built from 15 residues. J lost 2 bases, V lost 6 bases, and 6 bases had no gene match. Germline CDR1 reads MDHEN; CDR2 reads SYDVKM. CDR3 coding DNA: TGTGCCAGCAGAAATCTAGCGGGAGGACCCTACGAGCAGTACTTC. The encoded protein is CASRNLAGGPYEQYF.

The chain is built from TRBV5-1 and TRBJ1-1, with 7 bases lining up with TRBD1. The V gene end was trimmed by 0 bases and the J gene end by 6 bases; junction bases not matched to a gene: 2. The CDR3 is 13 amino acids. Germline CDR1 reads SGHRS; CDR2 reads YFSETQ. The chain's CDR3 is CASSLETGPEAFF. In nucleotides, the CDR3 is TGCGCCAGCAGCTTGGAGACAGGGCCTGAAGCTTTCTTT.

The chain links TRBV10-2 to TRBJ2-1, with 8 bases aligning to TRBD1. The junction had 9 bases not matched to a gene; V was cut back by 5 bases and J by 6 bases. Germline lookup yields CDR1 WSHSY and CDR2 SAAADI. This CDR3 has 15 amino acids. The DNA of the CDR3 is TGCGCCAGCAGTCGCCGGGACAGGAACAGCAATGAGCAGTTCTTC. Protein: CASSRRDRNSNEQFF.

The CDR3 loop is CASRFTGLRSYNEQFF. For the CDR3, the DNA is TGTGCCAGCAGATTTACGGGACTTCGCTCCTACAATGAGCAGTTCTTC. The chain links TRBV11-2 to TRBJ2-1; the D gene is possibly TRBD2 (6 bases). The CDR3 runs to 16 residues. Looked up from germline, CDR1 is SGHAT and CDR2 is FQNNGV. Trimming left V 6 bases short and J 0 bases short, with 15 bases between.

This chain's CDR3 is CASSLGGTIQETQYF. The CDR3 nucleotides are TGTGCCAGCAGCTTAGGGGGGACTATCCAAGAGACCCAGTACTTC. J is TRBJ2-5 and V is TRBV7-9, with 7 bases aligning to TRBD2. This CDR3 comprises 15 residues. The V gene's germline CDR1 is SEHNR and CDR2 FQNEAQ (reference sequence). The V gene end was trimmed by 1 base and the J gene end by 1 base; junction bases not matched to a gene: 3.

The V call is TRBV18, the J call TRBJ1-1, with D tentatively TRBD1 (5 bases). The CDR3 loop spans 15 amino acids. The V end was cut by 2 bases, the J end by 0 bases, with 10 bases between. The germline V gene has CDR1 KGHSH and CDR2 LQKENI. The CDR3 region has the DNA TGTGCCAGCTCACCAACAGGCTTCCTGAACACTGAAGCTTTCTTT. It codes for CASSPTGFLNTEAFF.

The chain employs TRBV5-1 and TRBJ2-5; 8 bases match TRBD1. Germline V gene data show CDR1 as SGHRS and CDR2 as YFSETQ. The trim removed 0 bases at V and 5 bases at J, leaving 6 bases unmatched. The CDR3 extends over 15 amino acids. CDR3 DNA: TGCGCCAGCAGCTTGGAGGCAGGGGGCTTGGAGACCCAGTACTTC. Its translation is CASSLEAGGLETQYF.

This chain uses TRBV30 with TRBJ1-6; D may be TRBD1 (6 bases). The V gene's germline CDR1 is GTSNPN and CDR2 SVGIG (reference sequence). There are 13 residues in the CDR3. V was cut by 7 bases and J by 6 bases, with 13 bases left in between. The CDR3 sequence is CAYHGTPNSPLHF. The CDR3 DNA reads as TGTGCCTACCACGGGACACCTAATTCACCCCTCCACTTT.

The CDR3 sequence is CASSTGTGGTRPQHF. Here the CDR3 DNA reads TGTGCCAGTAGTACCGGGACAGGGGGCACGCGGCCCCAGCATTTT. The V call is TRBV19, the J call TRBJ1-5; 12 bases are shared with TRBD1. V lost 4 bases to trimming and J lost 9 bases; unmatched junction nucleotides: 7. The CDR3 runs 15 residues. In germline, CDR1 is LNHDA, CDR2 SQIVND (reference sequence).

This clone is a singleton in its sample. This chain connects TRBV6-2 or TRBV6-3 to TRBJ1-1; the D is unclear. The V end lost 6 bases, the J end lost 4 bases, and 15 bases lay between the germline ends. Germline V gene sequence: CDR1 MNHEY, CDR2 SVGEGT. The CDR3 covers 14 residues. The CDR3: CASSLHPSGTEAFF. Here the CDR3 DNA reads TGTGCCAGCAGCCTACACCCCAGCGGCACTGAAGCTTTCTTT.

Here the CDR3 reads CASTDRGGQPQHF. CDR3 bases: TGTGCCAGCACTGACAGGGGAGGTCAGCCCCAGCATTTT. This chain links TRBV6-6 with TRBJ1-5; 8 nucleotides agree with TRBD1. With V trimmed by 7 bases and J by 6 bases, 5 bases remained unmatched. Germline V gene data show CDR1 as MNHNY and CDR2 as SVGAGI (reference sequence). The CDR3 covers 13 residues.

V and J are TRBV5-1 and TRBJ1-6; 7 nucleotides agree with TRBD1. This CDR3 region has 15 residues. The V gene end was trimmed by 5 bases and the J gene end by 7 bases; junction bases not matched to a gene: 9. Germline V CDR1 and CDR2: SGHRS, YFSETQ. The CDR3 coding sequence is TGCGCCAGCAGTCTCCTACGACAGGGCAATTCACCCCTCCACTTT. Protein sequence: CASSLLRQGNSPLHF.

The chain recombines TRBV19 with TRBJ2-1; no firm D call. Looked up from germline, CDR1 is LNHDA and CDR2 is SQIVND (reference sequence). V lost 7 bases, J lost 0 bases, and 16 bases lay in between. The CDR3 has 16 residues. The CDR3: CASNSIDTSSYNEQFF. The DNA of the CDR3 is TGTGCCAGTAACTCGATCGACACGAGCTCCTACAATGAGCAGTTCTTC.

The genes are TRBV30 and TRBJ2-5; D might be TRBD2 (6 bases). The V gene's germline CDR1 is GTSNPN and CDR2 SVGIG (reference sequence). V was shortened by 5 bases and J by 3 bases, with 13 bases between the two germline ends. The CDR3 consists of 13 residues. The CDR3 nucleotides are TGTGCCTGGGCGGGAAAAGTGGAAGAGACCCAGTACTTC. Amino acids: CAWAGKVEETQYF.

Of note for this clone: A much larger clonotype is one base distant, so this may be a read error. The chain has TRBV7-8 and TRBJ1-4; D ambiguous. This CDR3 is 15 amino acids long. Deletions cut 1 base from V and 5 bases from J, with 11 bases between. Germline assignment: CDR1 SGHVS and CDR2 FQNEAQ. CDR3 DNA: TGTGCCAGCAGCTTAGGGGCGAGGGTCAATGAAAAACTGTTTTTT. Protein product: CASSLGARVNEKLFF.

The count of this clone is one. This rearrangement joins TRBV19 to TRBJ1-6, with TRBD1 matching over 9 bases. The trim removed 6 bases at V and 7 bases at J, leaving 4 bases unmatched. The germline gives CDR1 LNHDA, CDR2 SQIVND (reference sequence). CDR3 length equals 14 residues. DNA for the CDR3: TGTGCCAGTAGGGGGACAGGGAGGAATTCACCCCTCCACTTT. Translation: CASRGTGRNSPLHF.